Listed below are T cell receptor beta chains from one sample, sequenced in a study of T cells in narcolepsy. TCRdb keeps only in-frame clones here, not all; method: immunoSEQ multiplex PCR. The table lists about 26,000 clones, roughly 80% of them singletons. The sample comprised memory (CD45RA-) CD4+ T cells from blood. These receptors were collected from a human donor in good health. Both conserved end residues are part of each CDR3. The D gene is left open where the match is weak. A row's size may be missing; if present it is once, few, many or a size class.

j_call	v_call	cdr3_length	d_call	clone_size	cdr3_aa	cdr3_nt
TRBJ1-2	TRBV5-1	13	TRBD1	-	CASSTGQNYGYTF	TGCGCCAGCAGCACGGGACAGAACTATGGCTACACCTTC
TRBJ1-1	TRBV27	13	-	-	CASSPMMNTEAFF	TGTGCCAGCAGTCCTATGATGAACACTGAAGCTTTCTTT
TRBJ2-7	TRBV2	15	-	few	CASSEGGSGAYEQYF	TGTGCCAGCAGTGAAGGGGGGTCGGGGGCATACGAGCAGTACTTC
TRBJ2-3	TRBV25-1	15	-	-	CASSETGGFTDTQYF	TGTGCCAGCAGTGAAACGGGGGGCTTCACAGATACGCAGTATTTT
TRBJ1-1	TRBV30	14	-	few	CAWSPIRGDTEAFF	TGTGCCTGGAGCCCCATTCGTGGAGACACTGAAGCTTTCTTT
TRBJ2-5	TRBV5-5	12	-	once	CASSLGQETQYF	TGTGCCAGCAGCTTGGGTCAAGAGACCCAGTACTTC
TRBJ2-5	TRBV15	15	TRBD2	-	CATRLGLAGKETQYF	TGTGCCACCAGGTTGGGACTAGCGGGAAAAGAGACCCAGTACTTC
TRBJ1-1	TRBV6-5	13	-	once	CASKMGADTEAFF	TGTGCCAGCAAGATGGGGGCAGATACTGAAGCTTTCTTT
TRBJ1-4	TRBV12-5	16	-	-	CASGSGVGVGNEKLFF	TGTGCTAGTGGTTCCGGCGTAGGGGTGGGGAATGAAAAACTGTTTTTT
TRBJ2-7	TRBV4-1	16	TRBD1	-	CASSPQGVSPPYEQYF	TGCGCCAGCAGCCCGCAGGGGGTTTCCCCTCCCTACGAGCAGTACTTC
TRBJ1-2	TRBV7-9	16	TRBD1	-	CASSLDRQGRKSGYTF	TGTGCCAGCAGCTTAGACCGACAGGGAAGAAAGAGTGGCTACACCTTC
TRBJ2-7	TRBV2	14	TRBD1	-	CASRTGTGNYEQYF	TGTGCCAGCAGAACCGGGACAGGGAACTACGAGCAGTACTTC
TRBJ2-7	TRBV5-5	14	-	-	CASSLMGASYEQYF	TGTGCCAGCAGCTTGATGGGGGCAAGCTACGAGCAGTACTTC
TRBJ2-3	TRBV10-3	13	TRBD2	-	CAIGGGITDTQYF	TGTGCCATCGGCGGGGGGATCACAGATACGCAGTATTTT
TRBJ2-3	TRBV30	12	-	-	CAWSVRGDTQYF	TGTGCCTGGAGTGTACGAGGAGATACGCAGTATTTT
TRBJ2-2	TRBV19	14	TRBD1	-	CASSITGDTGELFF	TGTGCCAGTAGCATTACAGGGGACACCGGGGAGCTGTTTTTT
TRBJ1-1	TRBV9	14	-	-	CASSAADRGAEAFF	TGTGCCAGCAGCGCGGCGGATAGGGGGGCTGAAGCTTTCTTT
TRBJ2-5	TRBV6-5	14	TRBD2	-	CASGGSGRKETQYF	TGTGCCAGCGGTGGTAGCGGGAGGAAAGAGACCCAGTACTTC
TRBJ2-2	TRBV19	17	-	once	CASSRRSVTGITGELFF	TGTGCCAGTAGTCGGCGCTCGGTCACCGGCATCACCGGGGAGCTGTTTTTT
TRBJ1-3	TRBV18	15	TRBD1	-	CASSRDRASGNTIYF	TGTGCCAGCTCAAGGGACAGAGCTTCTGGAAACACCATATATTTT
TRBJ1-4	TRBV9	15	-	-	CASSGAGGYHEKLFF	TGTGCCAGCAGCGGGGCCGGGGGCTATCATGAAAAACTGTTTTTT
TRBJ2-4	TRBV5-1	18	TRBD2	-	CASSLDAGVWSSKNIQYF	TGCGCCAGCAGCTTGGATGCGGGGGTCTGGAGTTCCAAAAACATTCAGTACTTC
TRBJ2-4	TRBV6-6	12	-	-	CASTGLGDIQYF	TGTGCCAGCACTGGACTGGGGGACATTCAGTACTTC
TRBJ2-5	TRBV5-1	16	-	-	CASSLVWSPGEETQYF	TGCGCCAGCAGCTTGGTTTGGTCCCCCGGGGAAGAGACCCAGTACTTC
TRBJ1-3	TRBV5-4	14	TRBD1	-	CASSPDRAGNTIYF	TGTGCCAGCAGTCCCGACAGGGCTGGAAACACCATATATTTT
TRBJ2-3	TRBV19	16	TRBD1	-	CASSPSRTGGKDTQYF	TGTGCCAGTAGTCCATCTCGGACAGGGGGAAAAGATACGCAGTATTTT
TRBJ1-4	TRBV6-1	12	-	-	CASSELREKLFF	TGTGCCAGCAGTGAACTTAGGGAAAAACTGTTTTTT
TRBJ2-3	TRBV7-9	14	-	-	CASSLARSTDTQYF	TGTGCCAGCAGCTTAGCCAGGAGCACAGATACGCAGTATTTT
TRBJ2-1	TRBV7-9	14	-	-	CASSPSRGDNEQFF	TGTGCCAGCAGCCCTTCCCGGGGCGACAATGAGCAGTTCTTC
TRBJ2-7	TRBV7-2	13	-	-	CASSWGRRYEQYF	TGTGCCAGCAGCTGGGGGCGGCGGTACGAGCAGTACTTC
TRBJ2-7	TRBV6-5	13	-	-	CASSYLSSYEQYF	TGTGCCAGCAGTTACCTCAGCTCCTACGAGCAGTACTTC
TRBJ2-7	TRBV19	18	-	-	CASSIAPPSGAYYYEQYF	TGTGCCAGTAGTATAGCCCCCCCGTCAGGGGCCTACTACTACGAGCAGTACTTC
TRBJ1-4	TRBV6-5	14	-	-	CASRKAASNEKLFF	TGTGCCAGCAGAAAGGCAGCATCTAATGAAAAACTGTTTTTT